This entry concerns a single TCR beta chain. This clonotype was picked up many times. Its antigen is not yet known. Per-base quality was not reported, and no clone a single base away is much larger than it. Receptor amplification or capture employed 5' RACE. Reads for this sample came from an Illumina HiSeq 2000. Template switching introduced a universal primer binding site; the final cDNA contained a unique molecular identifier, enabling accurate counting of TCR cDNA molecules. Specific primers in the conserved constant-segment region were used to synthesize first-strand cDNA for TCR alpha and beta chains. Each cDNA library was double barcoded, with a SMART-Mk sample barcode plus Illumina barcodes, to control for contamination. TruSeq adapter sequences and Illumina sample barcodes were added in two successive PCR steps. The Illumina HiSeq platform was used with custom primers to sequence TCR alpha and beta cDNA libraries. Per the authors' processing: Unique molecular identifiers were extracted from raw reads with MiGEC, and CDR3 positions were determined with MiXCR. For each individual, recombination models were inferred using an EM algorithm with the repgenHMM and IGoR tools. Shared clonotype analysis was performed with the tcR package in R, normalizing sharing by the product of cloneset sizes. To study raw recombination without the effects of thymic and clonal selection, out-of-frame nonproductive sequences were analyzed. Using fastp trimming at Q25 and MiXCR clonotype assembly, TCRdb reanalyzed the public sequencing data and kept in-frame beta chains. CDR3 protein duplicates are merged, each entry listing the most common genes and DNA. For this entry, the V and J calls and clone size follow TCRdb and not the study's own pipeline. The sample profile shows some 97,000 distinct CDR3 sequences; 5.9% of them were found once. Clones ranked in the top ten supply about an eighth of the sample.

The germline V gene supplies CDR1 SNHLY and CDR2 FYNNEI. V has 3 bases trimmed and J has 6 bases trimmed; junction bases matching no gene number 8. The CDR3 sequence holds 15 residues, the cysteine and phenylalanine included. Only CDR3 DNA is held: 45 bases, read in frame from base 1. The sample originates from a study of identical twins (dated by TCRdb to 2016 to 2017). About the full investigation: The study deep-sequenced TCR alpha and beta repertoires from monozygotic twins, unrelated adults of various ages and cord blood to test whether fetal clonotypes persist. To rule out contamination, the twin experiments were replicated at different times with different library preparation protocols.

Only healthy Caucasian donors were included. Using Miltenyi CD45RO+ enrichment and human naive T-cell isolation kits, memory (CD45RO+) and naive T cells were isolated from PBMC. Points the paper makes about the study in general: Abundant cord blood beta clonotypes had fewer insertions, young adult naive repertoires showed a similar but weaker trend, and memory repertoires showed no such trend. In monozygotic twins, out-of-frame TCR alpha sharing was systematically underestimated by recombination models, although the models agreed with sharing between unrelated individuals. In beta out-of-frame sequences, excess twin sharing was weaker, because having fewer shared sequences lowered the signal-to-noise ratio. Conclusions relied on cross-sectional statistical analysis, since the same donors could not be followed over many years. Compared with coincidental sharing between unrelated individuals, out-of-frame TCR alpha sequences shared between twins had an excess of sequences with low generation probability. Invariant T cells such as MAIT and iNKT could partly confound zero-insertion analyses, although diverse VJ usage argued against such confounding for most clonotypes.

Input material: memory T cells sorted from blood. The cell subset or site label on this specimen signifies: CD45RO+ enriched T cells. Recombination connected TRBV2 to TRBJ2-5, with 9 bases in between that match TRBD1. The receptor comes from a woman between 45 and 65 years old in good health. The CDR3 region: CASSDDRTGEKTQYF. The nucleotides are TGTGCCAGCAGTGATGATCGGACAGGGGAAAAGACCCAGTACTTC. With all but the CDR3 taken from the reference TRBV2 and TRBJ2-5 genes, the full variable domain is: EPEVTQTPSHQVTQMGQEVILRCVPISNHLYFYWYRQILGQKVEFLVSFYNNEISEKSEIFDDQFSVERPDGSNFTLKIRSTKLEDSAMYFCASSDDRTGEKTQYFGPGTRLLVL.